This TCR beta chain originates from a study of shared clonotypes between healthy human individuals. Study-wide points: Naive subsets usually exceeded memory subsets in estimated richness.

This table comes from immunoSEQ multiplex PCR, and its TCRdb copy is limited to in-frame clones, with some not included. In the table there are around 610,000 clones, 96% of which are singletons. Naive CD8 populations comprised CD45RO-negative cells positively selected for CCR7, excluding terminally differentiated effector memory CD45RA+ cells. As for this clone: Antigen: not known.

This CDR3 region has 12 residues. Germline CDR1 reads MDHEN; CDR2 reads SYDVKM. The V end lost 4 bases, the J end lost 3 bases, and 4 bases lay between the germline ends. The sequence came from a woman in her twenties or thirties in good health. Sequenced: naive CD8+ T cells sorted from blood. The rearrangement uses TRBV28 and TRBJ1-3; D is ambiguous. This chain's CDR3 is CASSSFGNTIYF. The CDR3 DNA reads TGTGCCAGCAGTTCTTTTGGAAACACCATATATTTT.